The rows below give T cell receptor beta chains drawn from one sample of a study of blood T cell repertoires in COVID-19. The protocol was immunoSEQ multiplex PCR, while the TCRdb copy is restricted to in-frame clones and leaves out a portion. Among around 190,000 clones, around 80% were seen once, and the ten largest hold roughly 8%. Sequencing used peripheral blood. The receptors were gathered from a woman in her fifties or sixties with COVID-19, enrolled during active disease. The CDR3 runs from the conserved cysteine through the conserved F or W. D genes are given only for firm matches. Size is stated for part of the rows, as once, few or many counts, or as a class when the clone is expanded.

clone_size j_call v_call d_call cdr3_aa cdr3_nt
NA TRBJ2-1 TRBV7-9 NA CASSLTADEQFF TGTGCCAGCAGCTTAACAGCGGATGAGCAGTTCTTC
NA TRBJ1-3 TRBV7-9 TRBD1 CASSLAGDRRTGNTIYF TGTGCCAGCAGCTTAGCGGGGGACAGGAGAACTGGAAACACCATATATTTT
NA TRBJ1-5 TRBV27 TRBD1 CASGRGRNQPQHF TGTGCCAGCGGTAGGGGGCGAAATCAGCCCCAGCATTTT
NA TRBJ1-1 TRBV5-1 NA CASSLVPTLSEAFF TGCGCCAGCAGCTTGGTGCCGACATTGAGTGAAGCTTTCTTT
NA TRBJ1-1 TRBV4-3 TRBD1 CASSQFEGALTEAFF TGCGCCAGCAGCCAATTTGAGGGGGCGCTAACTGAAGCTTTCTTT
once TRBJ1-3 TRBV7-2 TRBD1 CTSSSSGGTGSGNTIYF TGTACCAGCAGCTCCTCAGGGGGGACAGGGTCTGGAAACACCATATATTTT
NA TRBJ2-5 TRBV28 TRBD2 CASSPPGPGRGSETQYF TGTGCCAGCAGTCCTCCGGGGCCAGGGCGGGGGAGCGAGACCCAGTACTTC
NA TRBJ1-6 TRBV11-3 TRBD1 CASSLSGQTNSPLHF TGTGCCAGCAGCTTATCGGGACAGACTAATTCACCCCTCCACTTT
once TRBJ2-1 TRBV7-8 NA CASSPPAPAQFF TGTGCCAGCAGCCCCCCAGCGCCAGCGCAGTTCTTC
NA TRBJ1-1 TRBV6-5 TRBD1 CASTGQGMNTEAFF TGTGCCAGCACCGGACAGGGGATGAACACTGAAGCTTTCTTT
NA TRBJ1-5 TRBV2 NA CASSGQYQPQHF TGTGCCAGCAGTGGACAGTATCAGCCCCAGCATTTT
NA TRBJ2-2 TRBV7-3 NA CASSPDNLGPNTGELFF TGTGCCAGCAGCCCGGACAACTTAGGCCCCAACACCGGGGAGCTGTTTTTT
NA TRBJ1-5 TRBV28 TRBD1 CASSLRTGGFYQPQHF TGTGCCAGCAGTTTAAGGACAGGGGGCTTCTATCAGCCCCAGCATTTT
NA TRBJ1-1 TRBV6-5 TRBD1 CASSPRQGGLEAFF TGTGCCAGCAGTCCGCGACAGGGGGGATTGGAAGCTTTCTTT
NA TRBJ1-2 TRBV9 NA CASSPFGGGYTF TGTGCCAGCAGCCCCTTTGGGGGCGGCTACACCTTC
NA TRBJ1-2 TRBV5-1 NA CASSQGQFYGYTF TGCGCCAGCAGCCAAGGACAGTTCTATGGCTACACCTTC
NA TRBJ2-1 TRBV6-5 NA CASSLGRSYNEQFF TGTGCCAGCAGTTTGGGGCGGTCCTACAATGAGCAGTTCTTC
NA TRBJ2-2 TRBV19 TRBD1 CASSQGARTGELFF TGTGCCAGTAGTCAGGGGGCGCGCACCGGGGAGCTGTTTTTT
NA TRBJ1-1 TRBV21-1 NA CASSKRPGDWTEAFF TGTGCCAGCAGCAAGAGACCAGGGGATTGGACTGAAGCTTTCTTT
NA TRBJ1-3 TRBV18 TRBD1 CASSPSGTGVTGNTIYF TGTGCCAGCTCACCCTCGGGGACAGGGGTCACTGGAAACACCATATATTTT
once TRBJ2-1 TRBV6-1 TRBD2 CASSVSTSGGANEQFF TGTGCCAGCAGTGTATCGACTAGCGGGGGGGCGAATGAGCAGTTCTTC
NA TRBJ2-7 TRBV3-1/TRBV3-2 NA CASSLRPGDSYEQYF TGTGCCAGCAGCCTAAGACCGGGAGACTCCTACGAGCAGTACTTC
few TRBJ1-4 TRBV28 NA CASSFQGGGSDEKLFF TGTGCCAGCAGTTTCCAGGGCGGGGGGAGTGATGAAAAACTGTTTTTT
NA TRBJ1-1 TRBV28 NA CASSLIVRAKNTEAFF TGTGCCAGCAGTTTAATCGTCAGGGCAAAGAACACTGAAGCTTTCTTT
NA TRBJ2-1 TRBV11-3 NA CASSLAGQGHNEQFF TGTGCCAGCAGCTTAGCAGGGCAGGGCCACAATGAGCAGTTCTTC
NA TRBJ2-5 TRBV11-2 TRBD2 CASSPIRTSRQTQYF TGTGCCAGCAGCCCTATTCGGACTAGCCGCCAGACCCAGTACTTC
once TRBJ1-2 TRBV29-1 TRBD1 CSFSGTGNYGYTF TGCAGCTTTTCCGGGACAGGGAACTATGGCTACACCTTC
NA TRBJ2-3 TRBV11-2 NA CASSLIADTQYF TGTGCCAGCAGCTTAATAGCAGATACGCAGTATTTT
NA TRBJ2-5 TRBV7-2 TRBD1 CASRPDRGFTETQYF TGTGCCAGCAGACCCGACAGGGGGTTCACAGAGACCCAGTACTTC
NA TRBJ2-1 TRBV5-5 TRBD2 CASSEPGLGILNEQFF TGTGCCAGCAGCGAACCAGGACTAGGTATATTGAATGAGCAGTTCTTC
few TRBJ2-4 TRBV6-5 TRBD2 CASRVGLALDIQYF TGTGCCAGCAGGGTCGGACTAGCGCTAGACATTCAGTACTTC
NA TRBJ2-1 TRBV19 TRBD2 CASKGLAGGRDEQFF TGTGCCAGTAAGGGACTAGCGGGAGGGCGGGATGAGCAGTTCTTC
NA TRBJ1-5 TRBV20-1 NA CSASRQLGEVQPQHF TGCAGTGCTAGTAGGCAGTTAGGTGAGGTTCAGCCCCAGCATTTT
NA TRBJ1-6 TRBV18 TRBD1 CASSPTGVSSYNSPLHF TGTGCCAGCTCACCGACAGGGGTGAGCTCCTATAATTCACCCCTCCACTTT
NA TRBJ1-5 TRBV18 NA CASSTRAGVGNQPQHF TGTGCCAGCTCCACACGGGCAGGGGTCGGCAATCAGCCCCAGCATTTT
NA TRBJ2-2 TRBV28 NA CASSPASPGTGELFF TGTGCCAGCAGTCCGGCGTCCCCGGGCACCGGGGAGCTGTTTTTT
NA TRBJ1-1 TRBV6-5 NA CASSYLTEAFF TGTGCCAGCAGTTACCTCACTGAAGCTTTCTTT
once TRBJ2-3 TRBV7-3 TRBD2 CASSLGLAGGTDTQYF TGTGCCAGCAGCTTGGGACTAGCGGGAGGCACAGATACGCAGTATTTT
NA TRBJ2-4 TRBV28 NA CASSPSGTWGYF TGTGCCAGCAGCCCATCCGGGACATGGGGGTACTTC
few TRBJ2-7 TRBV7-2 NA CASSLSGGYEQYF TGTGCCAGCAGCTTAAGTGGAGGCTACGAGCAGTACTTC
NA TRBJ1-2 TRBV19 NA CASGRGEDYGYTF TGTGCCAGTGGCCGTGGGGAGGACTATGGCTACACCTTC
NA TRBJ1-1 TRBV6-2/TRBV6-3 NA CASSYGTSTEAFF TGTGCCAGCAGTTACGGGACAAGCACTGAAGCTTTCTTT
NA TRBJ1-3 TRBV4-1 NA CASSGGRGGLKGNTIYF TGCGCCAGCAGCGGAGGCCGGGGGGGCTTGAAGGGAAACACCATATATTTT
NA TRBJ1-2 TRBV19 NA CASSIGPGTHGYTF TGTGCCAGTAGTATAGGTCCGGGAACTCATGGCTACACCTTC
NA TRBJ2-1 TRBV19 TRBD2 CASSMSPGGRVEEQFF TGTGCCAGTAGTATGTCGCCGGGGGGGCGGGTTGAAGAGCAGTTCTTC
many TRBJ1-2 TRBV5-6 NA CASSRATDYGYTF TGTGCCAGCAGCCGTGCGACAGACTATGGCTACACCTTC
once TRBJ2-1 TRBV6-2/TRBV6-3 TRBD2 CASSYSTSASGSSYNEQFF TGTGCCAGCAGTTACTCGACGTCGGCTAGCGGATCTTCCTACAATGAGCAGTTCTTC
NA TRBJ2-7 TRBV6-5 NA CASIRDSDSYEQYF TGTGCCAGCATTAGGGACTCCGACTCCTACGAGCAGTACTTC
once TRBJ1-2 TRBV18 TRBD1 CASSPDRGRGYGYTF TGTGCCAGCTCACCGGACAGGGGGCGCGGCTATGGCTACACCTTC
NA TRBJ1-1 TRBV28 NA CASSLGAIGVDVEAFF TGTGCCAGCAGTTTAGGGGCCATTGGCGTAGACGTTGAAGCTTTCTTT
NA TRBJ1-1 TRBV11-3 TRBD1 CASRSGTGYAEAFF TGTGCCAGCAGGTCCGGGACAGGGTATGCTGAAGCTTTCTTT
few TRBJ1-4 TRBV6-5 TRBD1 CASRKTGGNEKLFF TGTGCCAGCAGGAAAACAGGGGGCAATGAAAAACTGTTTTTT
few TRBJ1-6 TRBV11-2 NA CASSPLGNSGSPLHF TGTGCCAGCAGCCCTCTCGGGAATTCAGGCTCACCCCTCCACTTT
NA TRBJ1-1 TRBV10-1 NA CASSGQTNTEAFF TGCGCCAGCAGTGGACAGACAAACACTGAAGCTTTCTTT
NA TRBJ2-7 TRBV28 TRBD2 CASSLPGTSSYEQYF TGTGCCAGCAGTTTACCCGGGACTAGCTCCTACGAGCAGTACTTC
NA TRBJ1-5 TRBV6-1 NA CASSEAVGRGSNQPQHF TGTGCCAGCAGTGAAGCGGTGGGAAGGGGCAGCAATCAGCCCCAGCATTTT
NA TRBJ2-5 TRBV9 TRBD2 CASSDSSGAGETQYF TGTGCCAGCAGCGACTCTAGCGGGGCGGGGGAGACCCAGTACTTC
NA TRBJ1-1 TRBV19 NA CASDRYGAGSNTEAFF TGTGCCAGTGACCGCTATGGGGCAGGATCGAACACTGAAGCTTTCTTT